The T cell receptor beta chain under discussion was sequenced for a study of blood T cell repertoires in COVID-19. Across the whole study: Samples taken during acute and convalescent COVID-19 were collected in the United States, Italy and Spain. T cells, B-cell-depleted T cells, or PBMCs provided the cDNA or gDNA that served as material.

The V gene lost 2 bases and the J gene lost 2 bases, with 12 bases spanning the gap. In germline, CDR1 is MNHNS, CDR2 SASEGT. The length of the CDR3 is 15 residues. Clones were sequenced by immunoSEQ multiplex PCR, and TCRdb holds only the in-frame ones, with some missing. The sample has about 98,000 clones, approximately 85% seen once. This clonotype originated in a man aged 35 to 55 with active or convalescent COVID-19. This chain joins TRBV6-1 and TRBJ2-5; no reliable D call. Sequenced material: peripheral blood. As DNA, the CDR3 is TGTGCCAGCAGTGAATACGCACTAACTCAAGAGACCCAGTACTTC. This translates into CASSEYALTQETQYF.